This entry lists 18 T cell receptor beta chains sequenced from one sample in a study of response to subunit inactivated influenza vaccine. MiXCR, run by TCRdb on the RT-PCR reads, gives a single entry per CDR3 protein. The sample gives around 530,000 distinct CDR3 sequences, over 9.5% of which show up once; roughly a tenth is in the top ten. The sequencing here drew on PBMCs from blood, taken on the day of vaccination. The receptors come from a man aged 50-59 years who received an inactivated influenza vaccine.

This clonotype was recorded once. The J gene is TRBJ2-5, the V gene TRBV25-1, with D possibly TRBD2 on 6 matching bases. Trimming shortened V by 7 bases and J by 9 bases, and 21 bases separated the two germline ends. CDR1 and CDR2 (germline): MGHDK, SYGVNS. The CDR3 covers 14 residues. CDR3 sequence: CASIDHTGDGAQYF. CDR3 sequence (DNA): TGTGCCAGCATTGACCATACGGGGGACGGGGCCCAGTACTTC. Drawing the rest from reference TRBV25-1 and TRBJ2-5, the complete variable domain is EADIYQTPRYLVIGTGKKITLECSQTMGHDKMYWYQQDPGMELHLIHYSYGVNSTEKGDLSSESTVSRIRTEHFPLTLESARPSHTSQYLCASIDHTGDGAQYFGPGTRLLVL.

V is TRBV20-1 and J is TRBJ2-1, with 8 bases aligning to TRBD2. CDR1 is DFQATT and CDR2 is SNEGSKA in the germline V gene (reference sequence). The J segment lost 10 bases and the V segment lost 5 bases, leaving 13 bases of the junction unmatched. This CDR3 is 14 amino acids long. The CDR3 loop reads CSALSGVGTREQFF. CDR3 bases: TGCAGTGCTCTTAGCGGGGTGGGAACGAGAGAGCAGTTCTTC.

This chain links TRBV27 with TRBJ1-2; 10 nucleotides align to TRBD1. The trim removed 0 bases at V and 5 bases at J, leaving 6 bases unmatched. The CDR3 loop spans 16 amino acids. CDR1 is MNHEY, CDR2 SMNVEV, per germline (reference sequence). This CDR3 reads CASSLSAGTGVYGYTF. CDR3 in DNA: TGTGCCAGCAGTTTATCAGCCGGGACAGGGGTTTATGGCTACACCTTC.

This clonotype was detected a few times. For the CDR3, the DNA is TGTGCCAGCTTGATAGGAGAGACCCAGTACTTC. This codes for CASLIGETQYF. The rearrangement joins TRBV7-9 to TRBJ2-5; no reliable D call. In germline, CDR1 is SEHNR, CDR2 FQNEAQ (reference sequence). The V gene lost 8 bases and the J gene lost 4 bases, with 8 bases spanning the gap. This CDR3 has 11 amino acids.

This clonotype was counted at least ten times. The CDR3 loop reads CASSLGGSSGGRSGDTEAFF. The CDR3 nucleotides are TGTGCCAGCAGCTTAGGGGGATCCTCCGGGGGCAGAAGCGGGGACACTGAAGCTTTCTTT. The chain employs TRBV11-2 and TRBJ1-1; D might be TRBD1 (6 bases). The V gene lost 1 base and the J gene lost 3 bases, with 27 bases spanning the gap. The CDR3 consists of 20 residues. Germline V CDR1 and CDR2: SGHAT, FQNNGV.

This clonotype was seen many times. The chain carries TRBV29-1 and TRBJ2-1; 8 nucleotides line up with TRBD2. J lost 2 bases, V lost 2 bases, and 5 bases had no gene match. CDR3 length: 15 amino acids. CDR1 and CDR2 from the germline V gene are SQVTM and ANQGSEA. This CDR3 is CSVENGRATYNEQFF. For the CDR3, the DNA is TGCAGCGTTGAAAACGGGAGGGCCACCTACAATGAGCAGTTCTTC.

The chain employs TRBV7-2 and TRBJ1-1, with no clear D. This CDR3 comprises 14 residues. The V gene's germline CDR1 is SGHTA and CDR2 FQGNSA. Trimming removed 6 bases at V and 5 bases at J, with 16 bases between. The CDR3 protein is CASSVRTRGTEAFF. The CDR3 DNA sequence: TGTGCCAGCAGTGTCCGCACCCGAGGGACTGAAGCTTTCTTT.

The chain recombines TRBV6-1 with TRBJ2-1, with TRBD2 matching 10 bases. The CDR3 spans 15 residues. Germline values: CDR1 MNHNS, CDR2 SASEGT. Unmatched junction bases numbered 4, after V lost 8 bases and J lost 0 bases. The CDR3 DNA sequence: TGTGCCAGCGAGCGGGGGGGGCTCTCCTACAATGAGCAGTTCTTC. This encodes CASERGGLSYNEQFF.

The chain has TRBV11-2 and TRBJ2-1; TRBD2 might be the D (6 bases). Germline CDR1 reads SGHAT; CDR2 reads FQNNGV. CDR3 size: 15 residues. V lost 1 base, J lost 3 bases, and 10 bases lay in between. The CDR3, as DNA: TGTGCCAGCAGCTTAGGAGTAGCGGACTACAATGAGCAGTTCTTC. The encoded protein is CASSLGVADYNEQFF.

This clonotype was seen a handful of times. This sequence joins TRBV20-1 and TRBJ2-5; D tentatively reads TRBD1 or TRBD2 (5 bases each). This CDR3 spans 14 amino acids. Germline V gene sequence: CDR1 DFQATT, CDR2 SNEGSKA (reference sequence). Trimming pared 3 bases from V and 5 bases from J, leaving 16 bases between. The CDR3 DNA sequence: TGCAGTGCTAGGCGTGGGGGTGTGTATGAGACCCAGTACTTC. It is translated as CSARRGGVYETQYF.

This clonotype was counted between two and nine times. The chain uses TRBV5-1 and TRBJ2-5; 8 positions match TRBD2. The CDR3 is made up of 15 amino acids. The germline V gene has CDR1 SGHRS and CDR2 YFSETQ. Trimming at V came to 0 bases and at J to 2 bases, leaving 3 bases not matched to a gene. This CDR3 reads CASSLVLAAQETQYF. The CDR3 DNA is TGCGCCAGCAGCTTGGTACTAGCGGCTCAAGAGACCCAGTACTTC.

The table lists this clonotype with many counts. This chain links TRBV3-1 with TRBJ2-7; D is perhaps TRBD2 (6 bases). This CDR3 contains 15 residues. V lost 1 base and J lost 1, with 11 bases in between. Germline V lookup: CDR1 LGHDT, CDR2 YNNKEL (reference sequence). The CDR3 spells CASSQGGLPSYEQYF. The CDR3 DNA is TGTGCCAGCAGCCAAGGAGGACTACCTTCCTACGAGCAGTACTTC.

The chain is built from TRBV4-3 and TRBJ2-6, with 8 bases identical to TRBD2. The CDR3 has 18 residues. Per the germline V gene, CDR1 is LGHNA and CDR2 is YSLEER. With V trimmed by 0 bases and J by 4 bases, 8 bases remained unmatched. The CDR3 DNA is TGCGCCAGCAGCCAAGAGAGTAGCGGGGCCGGGGGGGCCAACGTCCTGACTTTC. Translated, it gives CASSQESSGAGGANVLTF.

This chain connects TRBV5-1 to TRBJ2-2; 8 bases align to TRBD2. CDR1 and CDR2 from the germline V gene are SGHRS and YFSETQ. This CDR3 has 16 residues. Trimming took 4 bases from V and 8 from J; bases not matched to a gene: 13. The CDR3 DNA follows: TGCGCCAGCAGCCCGCGGACTAGCTTGGCGACAGGGGAGCTGTTTTTT. This encodes CASSPRTSLATGELFF.

This clonotype has just a few counts. This sequence joins TRBV15 and TRBJ2-5; 10 nucleotides match TRBD1. Germline V gives CDR1 LNHNV, CDR2 YYDKDF (reference sequence). V lost 0 bases to trimming and J lost 7 bases; unmatched junction nucleotides: 8. The CDR3 runs to 16 residues. The CDR3 sequence is CATSRERQGALGTQYF. The CDR3 bases are TGTGCCACCAGCAGAGAACGACAGGGGGCACTTGGGACCCAGTACTTC.

There are a few counts of this clonotype. The chain recombines TRBV12-3 or TRBV12-4 with TRBJ1-1; no clear D. V was shortened by 3 bases and J by 7 bases, with 12 bases between the two germline ends. The CDR3 is 13 residues long. The CDR3 DNA is TGTGCCAGCAGTTTTGGATTGGCAGTTGAAGCTTTCTTT. As protein: CASSFGLAVEAFF.

This clonotype was observed a handful of times. The V and J genes are TRBV29-1 and TRBJ2-1; 14 bases map to TRBD2. This CDR3 comprises 15 residues. The V and J ends lost 7 bases and 7 bases, in that order; junction bases with no gene match: 9. CDR1 and CDR2 from the germline V gene are SQVTM and ANQGSEA. The CDR3 sequence: CSALPTSGRGNEQFF. The CDR3 DNA is TGCAGCGCGTTACCGACTAGCGGGAGGGGAAATGAGCAGTTCTTC.

This clonotype was picked up many times. V is TRBV6-5 and J is TRBJ2-7; no clear D gene. Per germline, CDR1 MNHEY and CDR2 SVGAGI. This CDR3 comprises 13 residues. Trimming pared 4 bases from V and 6 bases from J, leaving 13 bases between. The DNA of the CDR3 is TGTGCCAGCAGTTTGAGACGGTTTGGCGAGCAGTACTTC. This translates into CASSLRRFGEQYF.